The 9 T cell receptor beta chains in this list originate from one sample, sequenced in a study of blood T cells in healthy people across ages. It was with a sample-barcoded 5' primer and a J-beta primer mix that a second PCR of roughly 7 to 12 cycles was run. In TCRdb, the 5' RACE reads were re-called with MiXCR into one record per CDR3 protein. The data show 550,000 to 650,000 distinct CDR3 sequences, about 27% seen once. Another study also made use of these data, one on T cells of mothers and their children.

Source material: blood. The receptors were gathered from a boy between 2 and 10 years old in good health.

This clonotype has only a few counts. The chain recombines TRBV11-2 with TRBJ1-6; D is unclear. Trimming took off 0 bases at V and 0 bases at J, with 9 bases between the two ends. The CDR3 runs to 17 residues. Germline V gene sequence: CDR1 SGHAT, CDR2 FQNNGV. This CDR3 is CASSLDITTSYNSPLHF. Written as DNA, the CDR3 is TGTGCCAGCAGCTTAGATATCACCACCTCCTATAATTCACCCCTCCACTTT.

The CDR3: CSAPLPGGARNEQFF. The CDR3 DNA reads as TGCAGTGCCCCCCTACCTGGAGGGGCGCGGAATGAGCAGTTCTTC. The rearrangement links TRBV20-1 to TRBJ2-7; the D gene is possibly TRBD2 (6 bases). The closer fit of TRBJ2-1 to the DNA end suggests the J call may be wrong. The CDR3 totals 15 residues. Per germline, CDR1 DFQATT and CDR2 SNEGSKA (reference sequence).

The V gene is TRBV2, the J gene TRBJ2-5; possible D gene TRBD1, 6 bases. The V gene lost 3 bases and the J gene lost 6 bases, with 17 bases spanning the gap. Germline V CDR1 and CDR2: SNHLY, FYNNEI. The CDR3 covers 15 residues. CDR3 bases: TGTGCCAGCAGTGAGAAGGAGGCAGGGACAAAGACCCAGTACTTC. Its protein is CASSEKEAGTKTQYF.

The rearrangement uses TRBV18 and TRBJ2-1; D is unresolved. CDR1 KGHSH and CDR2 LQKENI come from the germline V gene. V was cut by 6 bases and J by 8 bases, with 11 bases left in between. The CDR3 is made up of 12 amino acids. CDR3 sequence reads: CASSPNTDEQFF. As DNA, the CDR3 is TGTGCCAGCTCGCCTAATACAGATGAGCAGTTCTTC.

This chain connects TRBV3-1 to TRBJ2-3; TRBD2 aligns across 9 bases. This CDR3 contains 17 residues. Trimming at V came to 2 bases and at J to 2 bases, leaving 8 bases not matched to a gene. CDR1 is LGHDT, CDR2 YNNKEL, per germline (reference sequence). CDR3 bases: TGTGCCAGCAGCCAATTAACTAGCGGGTTTCACACAGATACGCAGTATTTT. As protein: CASSQLTSGFHTDTQYF.

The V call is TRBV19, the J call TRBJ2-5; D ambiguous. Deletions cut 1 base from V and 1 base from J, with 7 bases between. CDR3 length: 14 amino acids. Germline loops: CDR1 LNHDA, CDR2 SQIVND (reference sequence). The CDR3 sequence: CASSIGGSQETQYF. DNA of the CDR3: TGTGCCAGTAGTATAGGTGGCAGCCAAGAGACCCAGTACTTC.

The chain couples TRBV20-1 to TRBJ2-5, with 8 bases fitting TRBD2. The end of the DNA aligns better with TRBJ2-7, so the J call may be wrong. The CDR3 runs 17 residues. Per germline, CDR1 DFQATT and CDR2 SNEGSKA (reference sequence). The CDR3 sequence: CSARGPLTGGPRYEQYF. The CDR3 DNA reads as TGCAGTGCTAGAGGGCCTTTAACGGGAGGGCCACGTTACGAGCAGTACTTC.

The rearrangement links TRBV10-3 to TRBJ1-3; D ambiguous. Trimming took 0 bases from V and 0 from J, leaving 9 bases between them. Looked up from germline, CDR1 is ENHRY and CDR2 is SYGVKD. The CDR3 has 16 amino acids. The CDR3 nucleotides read TGTGCCATCAGTGAGTCAGGAATAGCCTCTGGAAACACCATATATTTT. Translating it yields CAISESGIASGNTIYF.

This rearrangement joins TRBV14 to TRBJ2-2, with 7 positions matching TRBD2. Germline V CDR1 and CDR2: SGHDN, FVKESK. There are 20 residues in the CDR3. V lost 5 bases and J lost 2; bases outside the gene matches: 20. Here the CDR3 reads CASSAKDTANGRLNTGELFF. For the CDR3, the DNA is TGTGCCAGCAGCGCGAAGGACACGGCTAACGGGAGGCTAAACACCGGGGAGCTGTTTTTT. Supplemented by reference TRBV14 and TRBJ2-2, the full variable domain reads EAGVTQFPSHSVIEKGQTVTLRCDPISGHDNLYWYRRVMGKEIKFLLHFVKESKQDESGMPNNRFLAERTGGTYSTLKVQPAELEDSGVYFCASSAKDTANGRLNTGELFFGEGSRLTVL.